This TCR beta chain stems from a study of control samples from healthy donors and cancer patients. The CDR3 has 16 amino acids. Measured with immunoSEQ multiplex PCR; TCRdb has only the in-frame clones, and not every one. The data contain about 100,000 clones, 85% to 95% of them singletons. The TCR was taken from a man between 18 and 35 years old in good health. Sample: blood. The chain links TRBV21-1 to TRBJ1-6. TRBV21-1 is listed as a pseudogene. This CDR3 reads CASSRRGRNYNSPLHF. The CDR3 DNA is TGTGCCAGCAGCAGGAGGGGACGGAATTATAATTCACCCCTCCACTTT.